This T cell receptor (beta chain) was sequenced for a study of beta chain features in type 1 diabetes. Study as a whole: All of the samples together had approximately 99 million sorted cells examined.

With regard to this clone: Its matching antigen is unknown.

Researchers reported sorting CD4+ naive, central memory, regulatory and stem cell-like memory cells via CD45RO/CCR7/CD25/CD127/CD95/CD27. Expressed TCRB transcripts got sequenced, as all isolated RNA was reverse transcribed. Each sample of naive, central memory or regulatory T cells had, on average, around 4 million reads. TCRdb keeps only in-frame clones here, not all; method: immunoSEQ multiplex PCR. The data hold some 640,000 clones, with 11% to 15% observed a single time. General study points: Patients with Type 1 diabetes showed moderately but significantly shorter TCRB CDR3s in all four CD4+ subsets. Reduced insertions and increased deletions marked VDJ junctions in type 1 diabetes patients.

Per the germline V gene, CDR1 is MDHEN and CDR2 is SYDVKM. V was shortened by 3 bases and J by 4 bases, with 15 bases between the two germline ends. The CDR3 sequence is 15 residues long. Sequenced sample: naive CD4+ T cells from blood. The chain carries TRBV28 and TRBJ2-5; tentative D call: TRBD2 (6 bases). This TCR derives from a man aged 18 to 35 with type 1 diabetes. CDR3 bases: TGTGCCAGCAGTTTGGGGACCGCCGGGGGAGAGACCCAGTACTTC. Translated, it gives CASSLGTAGGETQYF.